The next 22 T cell receptor beta chains were all read from a single sample in a study of blood T cells in healthy people across ages. With a J-beta primer mix and a sample-barcoded 5' primer, a second PCR ran about 7 to 11 cycles. Each CDR3 protein gets one entry after TCRdb re-called the 5' RACE reads with MiXCR. The repertoire has over 700,000 distinct CDR3 sequences, less than 70% of them found once; the top ten carry approximately 40%. The sample comprised blood. Source of these receptors: an elderly man in good health.

This clonotype has just one count. This chain joins TRBV2 and TRBJ1-2; D might be TRBD1 (6 bases). CDR1 is SNHLY, CDR2 FYNNEI, per germline. There are 12 residues in the CDR3. The V end was cut by 9 bases, the J end by 4 bases, with 12 bases between. The CDR3 loop reads CASIRGLYGYTF. CDR3 nucleotides: TGTGCCAGTATCAGGGGACTCTATGGCTACACCTTC.

This clonotype was picked up a small number of times. The rearrangement joins TRBV7-2 to TRBJ2-3, with 12 bases lining up with TRBD2. After removal of 3 bases from V and 1 base from J, the junction contained 8 bases not matched to a gene. From germline, CDR1 is SGHTA and CDR2 FQGNSA. The CDR3 contains 18 residues. CDR3 coding DNA: TGTGCCAGCAGCTTCCAGCTAGCGGGAGGGCCTGGCACAGATACGCAGTATTTT. The encoded protein is CASSFQLAGGPGTDTQYF. Using reference TRBV7-2 and TRBJ2-3 for the parts outside the CDR3, the full variable domain is GAGVSQSPSNKVTEKGKDVELRCDPISGHTALYWYRQSLGQGLEFLIYFQGNSAPDKSGLPSDRFSAERTGGSVSTLTIQRTQQEDSAVYLCASSFQLAGGPGTDTQYFGPGTRLTVL.

This chain connects TRBV7-3 to TRBJ2-1, with 7 bases identical to TRBD2. This CDR3 has 15 amino acids. CDR1 and CDR2 from the germline V gene are SGHTA and FQGTGA. Trimming at V came to 1 base and at J to 5 bases, leaving 5 bases not matched to a gene. CDR3 sequence: CASSLIGLADNEQFF. CDR3 coding DNA: TGTGCCAGCAGCTTAATCGGTCTAGCGGACAATGAGCAGTTCTTC.

J is TRBJ2-7 and V is TRBV7-2; 10 bases align to TRBD2. The V gene's germline CDR1 is SGHTA and CDR2 FQGNSA. The CDR3 runs to 17 residues. Trimming cost V 5 bases and J 1 base; bases outside gene matches: 11. CDR3: CASSRPLAGGASYEQYF. The CDR3 coding sequence is TGTGCCAGCAGCCGACCCTTAGCGGGAGGTGCTTCCTACGAGCAGTACTTC.

The rearrangement links TRBV18 to TRBJ2-6; TRBD1 is a possible D gene (6 bases). V was trimmed by 3 bases and J by 1 base, leaving 7 bases between them. The CDR3 is 15 residues long. CDR1 is KGHSH and CDR2 is LQKENI in the germline V gene. The CDR3 nucleotides read TGTGCCAGCTCACCCGGACAGTCTGGGGCCAACGTCCTGACTTTC. Its translation: CASSPGQSGANVLTF.

J is TRBJ2-5 and V is TRBV15; 7 bases match TRBD1. CDR1 is LNHNV and CDR2 is YYDKDF in the germline V gene (reference sequence). The CDR3 covers 16 residues. V lost 3 bases, J lost 5 bases, and 12 bases stayed unmatched. CDR3 protein: CATSRGETGPLETQYF. CDR3 sequence (DNA): TGTGCCACCAGCAGGGGAGAGACAGGGCCCTTGGAGACCCAGTACTTC.

The chain links TRBV20-1 to TRBJ1-1, with TRBD1 identical over 8 bases. The length of the CDR3 is 16 residues. Per germline, CDR1 DFQATT and CDR2 SNEGSKA (reference sequence). Trimming took 4 bases from V and 5 from J; bases not matched to a gene: 15. CDR3 sequence: CSAKEAPGGAQTEAFF. The CDR3 coding sequence is TGCAGTGCTAAAGAGGCCCCAGGGGGCGCTCAGACTGAAGCTTTCTTT.

The V call is TRBV6-1, the J call TRBJ1-5; a possible D gene is TRBD1 (6 bases). The CDR3 contains 14 residues. Per the germline V gene, CDR1 is MNHNS and CDR2 is SASEGT. V lost 8 bases and J lost 6, with 17 bases in between. CDR3 residues: CASASGGRGQPQHF. The CDR3 bases are TGTGCCAGCGCTTCGGGGGGCCGGGGTCAGCCCCAGCATTTT.

This clonotype was counted between two and nine times. The chain employs TRBV10-3 and TRBJ1-2; D ambiguous. V gave up 4 bases and J gave up 2 bases, with 8 bases separating them. This CDR3 spans 13 amino acids. CDR1 is ENHRY, CDR2 SYGVKD, per germline. This CDR3 reads CAISALPNYGYTF. The CDR3 DNA sequence: TGTGCCATCAGTGCCCTTCCGAACTATGGCTACACCTTC.

The chain employs TRBV2 and TRBJ2-4, with 7 bases that match TRBD2. The J call may be faulty, since TRBJ2-7 better matches the DNA end. From germline, CDR1 is SNHLY and CDR2 FYNNEI. This CDR3 contains 13 residues. In nucleotides, the CDR3 is TGTGCCAGCTCGAGACTAGCCGTCGCCGAGCAGTACTTC. Amino acids: CASSRLAVAEQYF.

The sample holds a few counts of this clonotype. This CDR3 reads CSVVRQGVYNEQFF. In nucleotides, the CDR3 is TGCAGCGTTGTACGACAGGGGGTCTACAATGAGCAGTTCTTC. This rearrangement joins TRBV29-1 to TRBJ2-1, with TRBD1 matching 9 bases. The CDR3 is 14 residues long. In germline, CDR1 is SQVTM, CDR2 ANQGSEA. With 4 bases clipped from V and 3 bases from J, the junction kept 4 bases outside the gene matches.

This clonotype occurred once. The J gene is TRBJ2-1, the V gene TRBV6-5; a weak D match, TRBD2 (6 bases). The CDR3 has 14 amino acids. Per the germline V gene, CDR1 is MNHEY and CDR2 is SVGAGI. V lost 2 bases and J 9 bases, leaving 14 bases between the germline ends. DNA for the CDR3: TGTGCCAGCAGTTACACTAGCTTGGGTAGTGAGCAGTTCTTC. Protein product: CASSYTSLGSEQFF.

This clonotype turned up a few times. This chain's CDR3 is CASSTNLAGATGELFF. As DNA, the CDR3 is TGTGCCAGCAGCACAAACCTGGCGGGAGCCACCGGGGAGCTGTTTTTT. The chain couples TRBV9 to TRBJ2-2; 7 bases agree with TRBD2. V lost 4 bases and J lost 4; bases outside the gene matches: 10. Germline CDR1 is SGDLS and CDR2 is YYNGEE. There are 16 residues in the CDR3.

V and J are TRBV10-1 and TRBJ1-6; perhaps TRBD1 as D (5 bases). The germline V gene has CDR1 WNHNN and CDR2 SYGVQD (reference sequence). Trimming took 5 bases from V and 7 from J, leaving 12 bases between them. The CDR3 is made up of 14 amino acids. The CDR3 sequence is CASSTGTDNSPLHF. The CDR3 DNA reads as TGCGCCAGCAGTACGGGGACGGACAATTCACCCCTCCACTTT.

J is TRBJ2-1 and V is TRBV7-9; perhaps D is TRBD1 or TRBD2 (7 bases each). The CDR3 loop spans 15 amino acids. The germline V gene encodes CDR1 SEHNR and CDR2 FQNEAQ (reference sequence). V lost 2 bases and J lost 7, with 15 bases in between. CDR3 nucleotides: TGTGCCAGCAGCTTAATGGGCAGGGGGGGAAATGAGCAGTTCTTC. Protein product: CASSLMGRGGNEQFF.

The chain joins TRBV9 to TRBJ2-3; D gene ambiguous. This CDR3 is 14 amino acids long. V shed 0 bases and J shed 14 bases, with 19 bases lying between them. The V gene's germline CDR1 is SGDLS and CDR2 YYNGEE. The CDR3 loop is CASSVDPTHRYAYF. The CDR3 region has the DNA TGTGCCAGCAGCGTAGATCCGACCCACAGATACGCGTATTTT.

The rearrangement joins TRBV20-1 to TRBJ2-1; 7 nucleotides line up with TRBD1. CDR3 length: 17 amino acids. V trimming: 7 bases; J trimming: 4 bases; junction bases outside the gene matches: 19. Germline CDR1 is DFQATT and CDR2 is SNEGSKA (reference sequence). The CDR3 is CSGKGANRDGVYNEQFF. The CDR3 nucleotides are TGCAGTGGAAAGGGGGCTAATAGAGATGGGGTTTACAATGAGCAGTTCTTC.

This clonotype showed up many times. This chain uses TRBV12-5 with TRBJ1-2; tentatively, D is TRBD1 (6 bases). The germline V and J ends were trimmed by 2 bases and 8 bases, with 15 bases remaining between them. Germline assignment: CDR1 LGHNT and CDR2 FRNRAP. The CDR3 runs to 14 residues. The CDR3 loop reads CASGLPLQGRGYTF. The CDR3, as DNA: TGTGCTAGTGGTTTGCCACTACAGGGAAGGGGCTACACCTTC.

The chain links TRBV4-1 to TRBJ2-7; TRBD2 matches 7 bases. J was trimmed by 7 bases and V by 0 bases; bases with no gene match: 12. The CDR3 spans 16 residues. CDR1 is MGHRA, CDR2 YSYEKL, per germline. CDR3 DNA: TGCGCCAGCAGCCAAGATGCGGGAGTGCAGTACAATGAGCAGTACTTC. Its protein is CASSQDAGVQYNEQYF.

J is TRBJ1-1 and V is TRBV29-1; 10 nucleotides align to TRBD1. The length of the CDR3 is 13 residues. From germline, CDR1 is SQVTM and CDR2 ANQGSEA. V was pared by 7 bases and J by 5 bases, with 7 bases of the junction left unmatched. In nucleotides, the CDR3 is TGCAGCGGACAGGGGGCACGACGTACTGAAGCTTTCTTT. Its translation is CSGQGARRTEAFF.

V gene TRBV2 combines with J gene TRBJ2-1, with D maybe TRBD1 (6 bases). V dropped 7 bases and J dropped 0 bases, with 19 bases sitting between them. Germline V lookup: CDR1 SNHLY, CDR2 FYNNEI. The length of the CDR3 is 17 residues. The CDR3 sequence is CASTITWGLGSYNEQFF. The CDR3 DNA sequence: TGTGCCAGCACCATTACATGGGGGCTGGGCTCCTACAATGAGCAGTTCTTC.

Many counts were recorded for this clonotype. DNA for the CDR3: TGTGCCAGCAGCTCACCGGGACAGGGTCTGTACGAGCAGTACTTC. The encoded protein is CASSSPGQGLYEQYF. V is TRBV5-4 and J is TRBJ2-7, with 9 bases matching TRBD1. Per the germline V gene, CDR1 is SGHNT and CDR2 is YYREEE (reference sequence). V was clipped by 3 bases and J by 4 bases; unmatched bases: 8. This CDR3 has 15 amino acids.